The T cell receptor beta chain under discussion was sequenced for a study of shared clonotypes between healthy human individuals. Germline assignment: CDR1 SGHDT and CDR2 YYEEEE. With 4 bases removed from V and 1 base from J, the gap between germline ends came to 9 bases. This CDR3 is 13 amino acids long. The table came from immunoSEQ multiplex PCR; TCRdb's copy has only in-frame clones and leaves some out. The table shows 980,000 or so clones, with less than 85% occurring only once. In regard to this clone: Other DNA sequences in the same sample also yield this CDR3.

V gene TRBV5-6 combines with J gene TRBJ2-7; D is undetermined. The sequence derives from a man between 18 and 35 years old in good health. Sequenced material: memory CD4+ T cells sorted from blood. Subset here: CD45RA-negative fraction. The CDR3 DNA reads TGTGCCAGCAGCCCGGGCCTATCCTACGAGCAGTACTTC. Its translation: CASSPGLSYEQYF.